Reported below is one T cell receptor beta chain. Its specificity is not known. These data are taken from a study of cytomegalovirus exposure and HLA in healthy donors. Broader study findings: TCR beta V- and J-gene trimming was later associated with a missense DCLRE1C variant. Some highly shared sequence variants likely arose as a pipeline artifact. What a later analysis reportedly showed was that an Asian-associated ancestry cluster had fewer N-insertions than the approximately 700-donor mean.

The study ran its PCR with 60 Vbeta and 13 Jbeta primers. Sequencing was performed with immunoSEQ multiplex PCR; in TCRdb, only in-frame clones are kept and a portion is missing. The profile shows roughly 230,000 clones, more than 75% of them singletons. The junction had 18 bases not matched to a gene; V was cut back by 4 bases and J by 0 bases. The CDR3 loop spans 20 amino acids. CDR1 and CDR2 from the germline V gene are MNHEY and SMNVEV (reference sequence). The V call is TRBV27, the J call TRBJ2-1; 7 bases map to TRBD2. What was sequenced was PBMCs. This clonotype was sampled from a girl aged 2 to 10 in good health and CMV-seronegative. The chain's CDR3 is CASSSALGRETLSSYNEQFF. For the CDR3, the DNA is TGTGCCAGCAGTTCCGCCCTAGGGCGGGAGACCCTTAGCTCCTACAATGAGCAGTTCTTC.